This TCR beta chain was identified during a study of blood T cell repertoires in COVID-19. Background on the study: Whether acute or convalescent, the COVID-19 samples came from the United States, Italy and Spain.

Per the study methods: It was from reference gene primer amplification that nucleated cell counts were estimated. Profiling relied on immunoSEQ multiplex PCR, and the TCRdb table lists in-frame clones only, not all of them. That table gives V, J and clone size, and the DNA gave D and trimming. The data show 120,000 or so clones, with approximately 80% seen just once and around 11% held by the top ten. V was pared by 4 bases and J by 7 bases, with 17 bases between. Germline CDR1 is SGHAT and CDR2 is FQNNGV. There are 15 residues in the CDR3. Sequencing was carried out using peripheral blood. The rearrangement links TRBV11-2 to TRBJ1-5, with D possibly being TRBD1 (6 bases). The clonotype originates from a man aged 55 to 69 with acute or convalescent COVID-19. The CDR3 spells CASSSLQGLGQPQHF. The CDR3 DNA sequence: TGTGCCAGCAGCTCGCTACAGGGTCTTGGGCAGCCCCAGCATTTT.